This TCR beta chain was captured by sequencing in a study of vaccination effects on CD4 cells after COVID-19. Study summary: Post-vaccine specimens arrived a median 72 days past the second dose. The study's findings and limits: Whether induced by infection or by vaccine, clones showed marked clonal contraction late after vaccination.

CDR1 SNHLY and CDR2 FYNNEI come from the germline V gene. Trimming removed 1 base at V and 10 bases at J, with 11 bases between. This CDR3 spans 14 amino acids. Sequencing was performed with immunoSEQ multiplex PCR; in TCRdb, only in-frame clones are kept and a portion is missing. Of fewer than 85,000 clones in the sample, around two thirds are singletons; the top ten hold about 2.2%. CD4+ T cell isolation took place after 10 days of culture. The vaccine given was either BNT162b2 or mRNA-1273, in two doses. Cultures got half-medium changes with IL-2 on days 3 and 7. This clone turned up a few times. Its antigen is still unknown.

The chain has TRBV2 and TRBJ1-6; D remains unclear. The TCR originated in a human donor who received a COVID-19 vaccine. Source: CD4+ T cells from PBMCs cultured without peptide, taken after COVID-19 vaccination. CDR3 loop: CASSEGLSQSPLHF. The CDR3 DNA reads TGTGCCAGCAGTGAAGGGTTGTCGCAATCACCCCTCCACTTT.